Listed below are T cell receptor beta chains from one sample, sequenced in a study of CD4+ T cells in melanoma. Data came from immunoSEQ multiplex PCR; TCRdb stores just in-frame clones and leaves some out. The sample yields about 10,000 clones, over 60% seen once. Input material: cells from a culture (not recorded whether cultured in vitro). The receptors shown here come from a human donor with melanoma. The CDR3 runs from the conserved cysteine through the conserved F or W. The D gene is left open where the match is weak. Rows give clone size only sometimes, using once, few, many, or a class for an expanded clone.

J gene: TRBJ2-7
clone size: .
D gene: TRBD1
V gene: TRBV10-1
CDR3 protein: CASSPGTGSEQYF
CDR3 DNA: TGCGCCAGCAGTCCCGGGACAGGGTCCGAGCAGTACTTC

J gene: TRBJ2-7
clone size: .
D gene: .
V gene: TRBV12-3/TRBV12-4
CDR3 protein: CASSLYGNEQYF
CDR3 DNA: TGTGCCAGCAGTTTATATGGGAACGAGCAGTACTTC

J gene: TRBJ2-5
clone size: few
D gene: TRBD1
V gene: TRBV3-1/TRBV3-2
CDR3 protein: CASSGAGGMSQYF
CDR3 DNA: TGTGCCAGCAGCGGGGCAGGGGGCATGTCCCAGTACTTC

J gene: TRBJ2-5
clone size: .
D gene: .
V gene: TRBV21-1
CDR3 protein: CASSRDIYQETQYF
CDR3 DNA: TGTGCCAGCAGCAGGGACATCTATCAAGAGACCCAGTACTTC

J gene: TRBJ2-1
clone size: .
D gene: .
V gene: TRBV7-9
CDR3 protein: CASSLIGQSSYNEQFF
CDR3 DNA: TGTGCCAGCAGCTTAATAGGACAGAGCTCCTACAATGAGCAGTTCTTC

J gene: TRBJ2-5
clone size: .
D gene: .
V gene: TRBV5-1
CDR3 protein: CASSPGKHRAPETQYF
CDR3 DNA: TGCGCCAGCAGCCCAGGGAAACACAGGGCTCCGGAGACCCAGTACTTC

J gene: TRBJ1-5
clone size: .
D gene: .
V gene: TRBV7-8
CDR3 protein: CASSLWGNNQPQHF
CDR3 DNA: TGTGCCAGCAGCTTATGGGGGAATAATCAGCCCCAGCATTTT

J gene: TRBJ1-5
clone size: .
D gene: TRBD1
V gene: TRBV9
CDR3 protein: CASSVERRGQVSYSNQPQHF
CDR3 DNA: TGTGCCAGCAGCGTAGAAAGGAGGGGACAGGTTTCGTATAGCAATCAGCCCCAGCATTTT

J gene: TRBJ1-3
clone size: .
D gene: .
V gene: TRBV6-6
CDR3 protein: CASSYLGAGNTIYF
CDR3 DNA: TGTGCCAGCAGTTATTTAGGAGCTGGAAACACCATATATTTT

J gene: TRBJ2-7
clone size: .
D gene: TRBD1
V gene: TRBV5-8
CDR3 protein: CASSLPTGDRYEQYF
CDR3 DNA: TGTGCCAGCAGCTTGCCGACAGGGGATAGGTACGAGCAGTACTTC

J gene: TRBJ1-2
clone size: .
D gene: .
V gene: TRBV5-1
CDR3 protein: CASSLAPERGTAGYTF
CDR3 DNA: TGCGCCAGCAGCTTGGCTCCCGAAAGGGGGACCGCCGGCTACACCTTC

J gene: TRBJ2-1
clone size: .
D gene: .
V gene: TRBV30
CDR3 protein: CAWSVGLSSYNEQFF
CDR3 DNA: TGTGCCTGGAGTGTCGGCTTAAGCTCCTACAATGAGCAGTTCTTC

J gene: TRBJ1-5
clone size: .
D gene: TRBD1
V gene: TRBV7-2
CDR3 protein: CASSPGQGYQPQHF
CDR3 DNA: TGTGCCAGCAGCCCCGGACAGGGCTATCAGCCCCAGCATTTT

J gene: TRBJ1-1
clone size: .
D gene: .
V gene: TRBV18
CDR3 protein: CASSPQGGKNTEAFF
CDR3 DNA: TGTGCCAGCTCACCACAGGGGGGCAAGAACACTGAAGCTTTCTTT

J gene: TRBJ1-2
clone size: .
D gene: TRBD1
V gene: TRBV7-9
CDR3 protein: CASSTGQGDNYGYTF
CDR3 DNA: TGTGCCAGCAGTACCGGACAGGGGGATAACTATGGCTACACCTTC

J gene: TRBJ1-1
clone size: few
D gene: .
V gene: TRBV6-6
CDR3 protein: CASSSLMLNTEAFF
CDR3 DNA: TGTGCCAGCAGTTCCCTGATGCTGAACACTGAAGCTTTCTTT

J gene: TRBJ2-3
clone size: once
D gene: .
V gene: TRBV2
CDR3 protein: CASRDGRGMTTDTQYF
CDR3 DNA: TGTGCCAGCAGAGACGGACGGGGGATGACCACAGATACGCAGTATTTT

J gene: TRBJ1-2
clone size: .
D gene: .
V gene: TRBV18
CDR3 protein: CASSPIGGNIKGGYTF
CDR3 DNA: TGTGCCAGCTCACCAATCGGAGGGAACATTAAGGGTGGCTACACCTTC

J gene: TRBJ2-3
clone size: .
D gene: .
V gene: TRBV10-3
CDR3 protein: CAISESTDTQYF
CDR3 DNA: TGTGCCATCAGTGAGTCCACAGATACGCAGTATTTT

J gene: TRBJ2-3
clone size: .
D gene: .
V gene: TRBV29-1
CDR3 protein: CSVSDGSDTQYF
CDR3 DNA: TGCAGCGTTTCCGACGGCTCAGATACGCAGTATTTT

J gene: TRBJ1-6
clone size: .
D gene: .
V gene: TRBV6-5
CDR3 protein: CASSTGGNSPLHF
CDR3 DNA: TGTGCCAGCAGTACCGGAGGAAATTCACCCCTCCACTTT

J gene: TRBJ1-1
clone size: .
D gene: .
V gene: TRBV10-2
CDR3 protein: CASSESSRGNTEAFF
CDR3 DNA: TGCGCCAGCAGTGAGTCGAGCAGGGGAAACACTGAAGCTTTCTTT

J gene: TRBJ2-1
clone size: .
D gene: TRBD1
V gene: TRBV5-1
CDR3 protein: CASSSEPGQVVFF
CDR3 DNA: TGCGCCAGCAGCAGCGAGCCGGGACAGGTCGTCTTCTTC

J gene: TRBJ2-2
clone size: .
D gene: .
V gene: TRBV6-5
CDR3 protein: CASSYWDTGELFF
CDR3 DNA: TGTGCCAGCAGTTACTGGGACACCGGGGAGCTGTTTTTT

J gene: TRBJ2-1
clone size: .
D gene: .
V gene: TRBV12-3/TRBV12-4
CDR3 protein: CASSPTSNEQFF
CDR3 DNA: TGTGCCAGCAGCCCGACTAGCAATGAGCAGTTCTTC

J gene: TRBJ1-2
clone size: .
D gene: .
V gene: TRBV6-5
CDR3 protein: CASSSDTVYGYTF
CDR3 DNA: TGTGCCAGCAGTTCGGACACCGTCTATGGCTACACCTTC

J gene: TRBJ1-2
clone size: .
D gene: .
V gene: TRBV10-3
CDR3 protein: CAISETGSYGYTF
CDR3 DNA: TGTGCCATCAGTGAAACAGGAAGTTATGGCTACACCTTC

J gene: TRBJ2-4
clone size: .
D gene: TRBD2
V gene: TRBV14
CDR3 protein: CASSQDGGGKNIQYF
CDR3 DNA: TGTGCCAGCAGCCAAGACGGCGGGGGCAAAAACATTCAGTACTTC

J gene: TRBJ1-5
clone size: .
D gene: .
V gene: TRBV4-1
CDR3 protein: CASSSGGNQPQHF
CDR3 DNA: TGCGCCAGCAGCTCAGGGGGCAATCAGCCCCAGCATTTT

J gene: TRBJ1-1
clone size: .
D gene: .
V gene: TRBV7-9
CDR3 protein: CASSLGRTVTEAFF
CDR3 DNA: TGTGCCAGCAGCTTAGGTCGGACAGTGACTGAAGCTTTCTTT